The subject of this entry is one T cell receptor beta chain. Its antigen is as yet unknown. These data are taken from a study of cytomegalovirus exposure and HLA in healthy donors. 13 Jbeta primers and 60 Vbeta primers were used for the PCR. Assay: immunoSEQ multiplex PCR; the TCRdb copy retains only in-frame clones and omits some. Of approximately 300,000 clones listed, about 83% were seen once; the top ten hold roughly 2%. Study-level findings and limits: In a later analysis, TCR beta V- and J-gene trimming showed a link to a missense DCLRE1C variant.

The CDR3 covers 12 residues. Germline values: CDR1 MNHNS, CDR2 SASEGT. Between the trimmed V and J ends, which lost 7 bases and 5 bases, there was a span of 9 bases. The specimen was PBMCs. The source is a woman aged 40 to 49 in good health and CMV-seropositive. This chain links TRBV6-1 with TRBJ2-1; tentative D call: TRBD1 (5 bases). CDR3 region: CASTQGHNEQFF. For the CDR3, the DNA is TGTGCCAGCACTCAGGGCCACAATGAGCAGTTCTTC.